This T cell receptor (beta chain) was identified during a study of shared clonotypes between healthy human individuals. Study-wide results and limits: Represented genetic and exposure-history diversity was restricted by having few donors. Naive CD4 clonotypes were shared across a handful of donors at roughly 5.5%.

The naive CD8 fraction comprised CD45RO-negative cells positively selected for CCR7 and excluded terminally differentiated effector memory CD45RA+ cells. All donors qualified as healthy HIV-negative adults and had experienced no recent acute infections or vaccinations. The germline CDR1 and CDR2 sequences are SQVTM and ANQGSEA. CDR3 length equals 14 residues. V was shortened by 1 base and J by 2 bases, with 12 bases between the two germline ends. Clones were sequenced by immunoSEQ multiplex PCR, and TCRdb holds only the in-frame ones, with some missing. This sample carries over 2 million clones, roughly 94% of them seen once, and the ten largest clones take more than 0.95%. In regard to this clone: The antigen is not known.

This sequence originates from a man between 18 and 35 years old in good health. The sequenced material came from naive CD8+ T cells sorted from blood. The chain uses TRBV29-1 and TRBJ2-7, with D perhaps matching TRBD1 (6 bases). The CDR3 region has the DNA TGCAGCGTTGAAGTAACAGGGTCACCCTACGAGCAGTACTTC. Amino acids: CSVEVTGSPYEQYF.